This entry features one TCR beta chain sequence. Its specificity is not known. The data originate from a study of blood T cells in healthy people across ages. Whole-study findings and limits: Diversity figures based on one million T cells were deemed too low.

Using a J-beta primer mix together with a sample-barcoded 5' primer, a second PCR was run for roughly 6 to 11 cycles. TCRdb ran MiXCR on the 5' RACE reads and lists one entry per CDR3 protein. The sample includes 1.4 million or so distinct CDR3 sequences, around 40% of them seen just once. CDR1 DFQATT and CDR2 SNEGSKA come from the germline V gene (reference sequence). V lost 8 bases and J lost 1; bases outside the gene matches: 12. The CDR3 runs to 15 residues. Every donor provided 9.5 to 10 milliliters of peripheral blood. The origin of this receptor is a woman in her late teens or twenties in good health. The chain employs TRBV20-1 and TRBJ1-1; 8 bases map to TRBD1. The sample taken for sequencing was blood. CDR3 amino acids: CSPIGPQGANTEAFF. The CDR3 DNA follows: TGCAGTCCCATAGGGCCTCAGGGGGCGAACACTGAAGCTTTCTTT.